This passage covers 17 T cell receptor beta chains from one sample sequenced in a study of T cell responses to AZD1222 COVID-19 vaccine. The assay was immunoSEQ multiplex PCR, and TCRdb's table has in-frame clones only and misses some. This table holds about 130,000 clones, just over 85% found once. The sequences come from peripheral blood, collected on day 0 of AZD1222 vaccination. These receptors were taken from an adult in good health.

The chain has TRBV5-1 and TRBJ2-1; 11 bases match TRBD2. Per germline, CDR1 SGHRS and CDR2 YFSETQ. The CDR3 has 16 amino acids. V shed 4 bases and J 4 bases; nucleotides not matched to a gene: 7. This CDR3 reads CASSLLAGVSYNEQFF. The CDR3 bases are TGCGCCAGCAGCCTACTAGCGGGGGTATCGTACAATGAGCAGTTCTTC.

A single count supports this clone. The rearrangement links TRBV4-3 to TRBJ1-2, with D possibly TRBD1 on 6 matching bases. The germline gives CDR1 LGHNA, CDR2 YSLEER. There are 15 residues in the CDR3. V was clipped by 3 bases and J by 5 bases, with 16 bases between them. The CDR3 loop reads CASSQNRDPLYGYTF. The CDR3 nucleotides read TGCGCCAGCAGCCAGAACAGGGATCCCCTGTATGGCTACACCTTC.

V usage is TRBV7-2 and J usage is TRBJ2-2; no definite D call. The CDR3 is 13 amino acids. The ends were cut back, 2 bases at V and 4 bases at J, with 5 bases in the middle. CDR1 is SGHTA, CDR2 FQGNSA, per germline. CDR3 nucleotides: TGTGCCAGCAGCTTATTGGGCACCGGGGAGCTGTTTTTT. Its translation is CASSLLGTGELFF.

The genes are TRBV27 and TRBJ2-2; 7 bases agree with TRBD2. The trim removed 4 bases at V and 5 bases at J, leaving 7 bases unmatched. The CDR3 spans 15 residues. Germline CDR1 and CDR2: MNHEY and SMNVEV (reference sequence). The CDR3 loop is CASSSASGGTGELFF. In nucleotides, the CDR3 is TGTGCCAGCAGTTCGGCTAGCGGTGGTACCGGGGAGCTGTTTTTT.

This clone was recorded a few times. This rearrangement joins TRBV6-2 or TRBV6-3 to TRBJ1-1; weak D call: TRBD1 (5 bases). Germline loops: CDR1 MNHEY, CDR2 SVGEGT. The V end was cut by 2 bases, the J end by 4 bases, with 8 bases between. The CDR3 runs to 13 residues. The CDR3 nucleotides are TGTGCCAGCAGTTACGGTGGGGGCACTGAAGCTTTCTTT. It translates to CASSYGGGTEAFF.

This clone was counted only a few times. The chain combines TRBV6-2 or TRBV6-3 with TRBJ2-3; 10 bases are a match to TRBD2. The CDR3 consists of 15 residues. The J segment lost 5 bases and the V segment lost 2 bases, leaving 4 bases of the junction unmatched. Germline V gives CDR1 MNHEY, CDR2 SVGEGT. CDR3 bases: TGTGCCAGCAGTTACACTAGCGGGGTGGTAGATACGCAGTATTTT. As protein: CASSYTSGVVDTQYF.

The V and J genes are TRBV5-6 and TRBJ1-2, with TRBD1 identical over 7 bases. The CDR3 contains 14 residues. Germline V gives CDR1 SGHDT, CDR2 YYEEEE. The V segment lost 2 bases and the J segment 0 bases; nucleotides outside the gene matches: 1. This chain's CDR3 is CASSFGTANYGYTF. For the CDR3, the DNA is TGTGCCAGCAGCTTTGGGACAGCTAACTATGGCTACACCTTC.

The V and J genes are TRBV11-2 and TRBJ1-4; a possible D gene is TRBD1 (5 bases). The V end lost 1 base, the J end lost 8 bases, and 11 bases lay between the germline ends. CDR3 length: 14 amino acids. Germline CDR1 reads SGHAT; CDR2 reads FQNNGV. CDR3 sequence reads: CASSLGGRHEKLFF. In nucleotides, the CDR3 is TGTGCCAGCAGCTTAGGGGGGAGGCACGAAAAACTGTTTTTT.

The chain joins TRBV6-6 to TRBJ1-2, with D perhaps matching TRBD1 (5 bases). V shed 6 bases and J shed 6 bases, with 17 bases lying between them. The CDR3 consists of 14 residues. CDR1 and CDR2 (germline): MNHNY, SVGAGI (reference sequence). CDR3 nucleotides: TGTGCCAGCAGCCCCGATGGGGGTGCCCATGGCTACACCTTC. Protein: CASSPDGGAHGYTF.

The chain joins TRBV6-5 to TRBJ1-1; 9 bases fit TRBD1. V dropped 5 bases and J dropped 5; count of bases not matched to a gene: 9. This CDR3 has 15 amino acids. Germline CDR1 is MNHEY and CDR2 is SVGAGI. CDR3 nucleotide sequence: TGTGCCAGCAGTACTTTACAGGGGGCTGGTACTGAAGCTTTCTTT. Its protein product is CASSTLQGAGTEAFF.

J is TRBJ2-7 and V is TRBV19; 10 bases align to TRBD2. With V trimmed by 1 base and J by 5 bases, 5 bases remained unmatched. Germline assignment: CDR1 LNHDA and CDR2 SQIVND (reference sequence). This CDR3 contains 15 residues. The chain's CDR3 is CASSIVLAGRNEQYF. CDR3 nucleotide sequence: TGTGCCAGTAGTATAGTACTAGCGGGGCGGAACGAGCAGTACTTC. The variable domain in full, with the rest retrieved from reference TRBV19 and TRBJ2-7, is DGGITQSPKYLFRKEGQNVTLSCEQNLNHDAMYWYRQDPGQGLRLIYYSQIVNDFQKGDIAEGYSVSREKKESFPLTVTSAQKNPTAFYLCASSIVLAGRNEQYFGPGTRLTVT.

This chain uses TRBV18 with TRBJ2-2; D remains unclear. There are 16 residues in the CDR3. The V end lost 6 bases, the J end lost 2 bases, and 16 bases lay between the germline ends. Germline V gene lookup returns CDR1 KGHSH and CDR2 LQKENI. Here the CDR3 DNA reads TGTGCCAGCTCGGAAGGAGTTGCGTCTAACACCGGGGAGCTGTTTTTT. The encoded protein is CASSEGVASNTGELFF. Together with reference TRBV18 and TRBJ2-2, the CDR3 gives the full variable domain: NAGVMQNPRHLVRRRGQEARLRCSPMKGHSHVYWYRQLPEEGLKFMVYLQKENIIDESGMPKERFSAEFPKEGPSILRIQQVVRGDSAAYFCASSEGVASNTGELFFGEGSRLTVL.

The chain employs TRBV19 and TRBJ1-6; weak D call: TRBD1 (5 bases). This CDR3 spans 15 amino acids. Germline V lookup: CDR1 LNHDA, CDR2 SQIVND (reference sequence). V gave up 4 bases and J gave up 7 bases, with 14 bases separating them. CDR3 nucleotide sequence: TGTGCCAGTAGTACGGGGGGGGTTTGGAATTCACCCCTCCACTTT. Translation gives CASSTGGVWNSPLHF.

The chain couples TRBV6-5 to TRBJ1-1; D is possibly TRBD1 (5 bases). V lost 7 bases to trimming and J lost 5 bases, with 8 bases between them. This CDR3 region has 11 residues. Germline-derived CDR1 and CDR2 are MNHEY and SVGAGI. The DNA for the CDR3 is TGTGCCAGCATATGGGGGACTGAAGCTTTCTTT. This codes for CASIWGTEAFF.

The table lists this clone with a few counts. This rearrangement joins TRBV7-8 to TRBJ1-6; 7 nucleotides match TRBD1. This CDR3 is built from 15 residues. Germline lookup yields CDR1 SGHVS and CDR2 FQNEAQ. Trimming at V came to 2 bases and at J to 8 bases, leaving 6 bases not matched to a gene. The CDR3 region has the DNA TGTGCCAGCAGCTTAAAGACAGGGTTTTATTCACCCCTCCACTTT. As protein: CASSLKTGFYSPLHF.

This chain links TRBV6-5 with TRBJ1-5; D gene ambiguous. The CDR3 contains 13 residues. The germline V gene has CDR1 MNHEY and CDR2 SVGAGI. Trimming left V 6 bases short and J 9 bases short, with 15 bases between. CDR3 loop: CASSQTGQRPQHF. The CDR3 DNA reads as TGTGCCAGCAGCCAGACTGGGCAAAGGCCCCAGCATTTT.

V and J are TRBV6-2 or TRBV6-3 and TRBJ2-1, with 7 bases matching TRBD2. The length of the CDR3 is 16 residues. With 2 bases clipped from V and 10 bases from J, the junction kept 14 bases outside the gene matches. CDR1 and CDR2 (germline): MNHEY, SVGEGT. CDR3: CASSYGPGLEVWEQFF. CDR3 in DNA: TGTGCCAGCAGTTACGGTCCCGGACTAGAAGTCTGGGAGCAGTTCTTC.